This T cell receptor beta chain is drawn from a study of blood T cells in healthy people across ages (dated by TCRdb to the mid-2010s). Notes on the research overall: In model experiments, template switching captured roughly one uniquely barcoded TCR beta cDNA molecule for every two T cells. Using deep sequencing normalized with unique cDNA molecular identifiers, the study measured how TCR beta repertoire diversity changes with age. Four age groups were formed from the donors: young (average 16 years), middle-aged (approximately 39), aged (roughly 56) and long-lived (roughly 88). To avoid experimental bias, donors of different ages were spread randomly across the sequencing lanes. Two additional independent replicas of 1 million unique cDNA reads from the same blood draw were analyzed for two donors (one aged 18 to 30 and one aged 80 or older). General study outcomes and caveats: Conclusive comparison of naive and antigen-experienced compartments was prevented by the profiling of bulk unsorted PBMCs. Because the CMV infection status of the donors was unknown, age-related changes in expanded clonotypes may potentially have been confounded. There was a strong correlation between observed TCR beta diversity and the percentage of naive T cells measured by flow cytometry. Estimates of total diversity from one million sequenced T cells were regarded as lower bounds and underestimates. Observed TCR beta diversity per million T cells fell roughly linearly with age, and a significant reduction was already apparent by age around 40. The long-lived group showed more naive CD4+ T cells, fewer expanded clones and increased TCR diversity than the aged group, suggesting age selection.

With regard to this clonotype: No cognate antigen has been identified for it. Nothing much larger sits one base from this clone, and base qualities are not available.

The method was 5' RACE. Sequencing took place on an Illumina HiSeq 2500. A second about 7 to 12 cycle PCR used a sample-barcoded 5' primer and a J-beta primer mix. Each TCR beta cDNA molecule received a unique molecular identifier from a template-switch 5' adaptor carrying 12 random nucleotides. At least 3 million CDR3-containing paired-end reads were obtained from each sample. First-strand cDNA synthesis was performed from all RNA using the Mint cDNA synthesis kit, with priming by a TRBC-specific oligonucleotide. Following uracil-DNA glycosylase treatment, a first 18-cycle PCR with universal primers M1SS and BC2_uni_R was performed on all cDNA. Per the original workflow: Each sample was normalized by randomly selecting 1 million high-quality reads, each carrying a distinct molecular identifier. Reads with shared molecular identifiers were discarded instead of being binned into consensus sequences. MiTCR, with a Q25 quality threshold and the strictest error-elimination algorithm, was used for CDR3 identification, clonotype clustering and error correction. Lower-bound total TCR beta diversity was estimated with a nonparametric unseen species model using Euler transformation. TCRdb itself trimmed the public reads at Q25 with fastp, ran MiXCR and retained productive beta chains. Merged by CDR3 protein, the rows form single entries marked with the most common genes and DNA. The V and J calls reflect TCRdb's pipeline rather than the authors' work. In this sample the table shows more than 700,000 distinct CDR3 sequences, about 45% of which occur a single time. About a sixth of the sample lies in the top ten.

The donors were 40 or so Caucasian individuals from Russia, aged roughly 6 to 95 years, who were systemically healthy. About 10 milliliters of peripheral blood were collected from each donor into EDTA-treated Vacutainer tubes. Ficoll-Paque density-gradient centrifugation was used to isolate PBMCs, with at least 6 million per sample. Trizol reagent was used to extract total RNA from the PBMCs, yielding at least 5.5 micrograms per sample. For every donor, an aliquot of PBMCs went through flow cytometry to measure the percentages of naive CD45RAhigh/CD27high T cells. Trimming takes 2 bases off V and 1 base off J; junction bases not matched to a gene: 4. From cysteine to phenylalanine, the CDR3 is 16 amino acids long. Left in the record is the CDR3 DNA by itself, 48 bases read in frame from the first base. Via the germline V gene (reference sequence), CDR1 is MNHNY and CDR2 SVGAGI.

The specimen sequenced was blood. The chain is made from TRBV6-6 and TRBJ2-2; 7 central nucleotides agree with TRBD2. The clonotype originates from a man older than 75 in good health. The CDR3 reads as follows: CASSYPGLLNTGELFF. At the DNA level, the sequence is TGTGCCAGCAGTTACCCGGGACTATTGAACACCGGGGAGCTGTTTTTT.